This T cell receptor beta chain comes out of a study of cytomegalovirus exposure and HLA in healthy donors. Findings and caveats of the study: Within a later analysis, the majority of CMV-associated TCR beta chains appeared HLA-restricted. Published work reported that the classifier diagnosed cytomegalovirus status with high specificity and sensitivity. Cytomegalovirus association was listed for approximately 160 TCR beta chains.

A remark on this clone: Its target is unknown.

PCR amplification relied on 60 Vbeta primers (plus 13 Jbeta primers). In the study's own analysis: About 9.9 million of the 60 million to 90 million unique TCR beta chains counted in a later analysis were shared. Measured with immunoSEQ multiplex PCR; TCRdb has only the in-frame clones, and not every one. The V and J calls and the clone size are those of that table, but D and trimming were determined from the DNA. Altogether approximately 150,000 clones are present, 76% being singletons, with the ten largest covering around 1.9%. The CDR3 runs to 14 residues. Trimming left V 3 bases short and J 4 bases short, with 11 bases between. Germline V gene sequence: CDR1 SGHDT, CDR2 YYEEEE.

The material sequenced was PBMCs. The chain has TRBV5-6 and TRBJ1-3; D might be TRBD1 (5 bases). The sequence came from a middle-aged man in good health and CMV-seronegative. This CDR3 reads CASSWGVTGNTIYF. For the CDR3, the DNA is TGTGCCAGCAGCTGGGGCGTGACGGGAAACACCATATATTTT.